A selection of T cell receptor beta chains follows, all from one sample in a study of T cells after posttransplantation cyclophosphamide. Data came from immunoSEQ multiplex PCR; TCRdb stores just in-frame clones and leaves some out. The sample has about 32,000 clones; roughly 90% are singletons. Sequencing was done on a sample of naive CD4+ T cells sorted from blood. All receptors derive from a man aged 25-40 years in good health and a related stem cell transplant donor. Both conserved end residues are part of each CDR3. Each record gives: V gene, clone size, J gene, D gene, CDR3 protein, CDR3 DNA. The D gene is left open where the match is weak. Rows give clone size only sometimes, using once, few, many, or a class for an expanded clone.

TRBV5-8	-	TRBJ1-4	TRBD1	CASSLAGQLNEKLFF	TGTGCCAGCAGCTTGGCGGGACAGCTGAATGAAAAACTGTTTTTT
TRBV19	-	TRBJ1-1	-	CASNPGSRNTEAFF	TGTGCCAGTAACCCCGGGTCCCGGAACACTGAAGCTTTCTTT
TRBV7-6	-	TRBJ2-1	TRBD1	CASSVQGRHEQFF	TGTGCCAGCAGCGTACAGGGGCGGCATGAGCAGTTCTTC
TRBV5-1	-	TRBJ2-3	-	CASSFSWYRSTDTQYF	TGCGCCAGCAGCTTCAGTTGGTACAGGAGCACAGATACGCAGTATTTT
TRBV5-1	-	TRBJ2-1	TRBD2	CASSRRASGDGEQFF	TGCGCCAGCAGCAGGAGGGCTAGCGGGGACGGTGAGCAGTTCTTC
TRBV5-8	-	TRBJ1-1	-	CASSLARDRRTGEAFF	TGTGCCAGCAGCTTAGCCCGAGACAGGAGAACAGGTGAAGCTTTCTTT
TRBV7-9	-	TRBJ1-1	TRBD1	CASSGQDHTEAFF	TGTGCCAGCTCGGGACAGGATCACACTGAAGCTTTCTTT
TRBV7-2	-	TRBJ1-1	-	CASTHSWAFF	TGTGCCAGCACCCACAGTTGGGCTTTCTTT
TRBV9	-	TRBJ2-2	-	CASSQDSTGTGELFF	TGTGCCAGCAGCCAAGACAGTACGGGCACCGGGGAGCTGTTTTTT
TRBV5-4	-	TRBJ2-3	TRBD1	CASRPDREDTQYF	TGTGCCAGCAGACCTGACAGGGAAGATACGCAGTATTTT
TRBV19	-	TRBJ2-5	TRBD1	CASSLGQGYEETQYF	TGTGCCAGTAGTCTAGGACAGGGGTATGAAGAGACCCAGTACTTC
TRBV28	-	TRBJ2-7	-	CASIRGGGLEQYF	TGTGCCAGCATTCGAGGAGGCGGTCTCGAGCAGTACTTC
TRBV2	-	TRBJ2-1	-	CASREQVDNEQFF	TGTGCCAGCAGGGAACAGGTCGACAATGAGCAGTTCTTC
TRBV6-8	-	TRBJ2-2	-	CASSSGTGELFF	TGTGCCAGCAGTTCCGGCACCGGGGAGCTGTTTTTT
TRBV5-1	-	TRBJ2-2	-	CASSSSAGTRGNTGELFF	TGCGCCAGCAGCTCTTCAGCCGGGACACGGGGGAACACCGGGGAGCTGTTTTTT
TRBV27	once	TRBJ1-2	TRBD1	CASSPMGQGYGYTF	TGTGCCAGCAGTCCGATGGGACAGGGGTATGGCTACACCTTC
TRBV7-9	-	TRBJ2-1	TRBD1	CASSSPTGGPEQFF	TGTGCCAGCAGCTCTCCGACAGGGGGGCCTGAGCAGTTCTTC
TRBV6-1	-	TRBJ2-1	TRBD2	CASTVAGGYNEQFF	TGTGCCAGCACAGTAGCGGGGGGGTACAATGAGCAGTTCTTC
TRBV19	-	TRBJ2-3	-	CASSVGYLDTQYF	TGTGCCAGTAGTGTGGGCTACTTAGATACGCAGTATTTT
TRBV5-4	-	TRBJ2-5	-	CASSRGDKEETQYF	TGTGCCAGCAGCCGCGGGGATAAGGAAGAGACCCAGTACTTC
TRBV2	-	TRBJ2-1	TRBD1	CASSETGGPYNEQFF	TGTGCCAGCAGTGAAACAGGGGGACCCTACAATGAGCAGTTCTTC
TRBV1	once	TRBJ1-2	-	CTSSQARQGANYGYTF	TGCACCAGCAGCCAAGCCCGACAGGGAGCTAACTATGGCTACACCTTC
TRBV5-1	-	TRBJ2-7	-	CASSLGSGGPPYEQYF	TGCGCCAGCAGCTTGGGTTCGGGGGGCCCTCCCTACGAGCAGTACTTC
TRBV5-1	once	TRBJ1-6	-	CASSLGGEQGSPLHF	TGCGCCAGCAGCTTGGGGGGAGAACAGGGCTCACCCCTCCACTTT
TRBV7-9	-	TRBJ2-7	-	CASSFRQYSYEQYF	TGTGCCAGCAGCTTCCGACAGTACTCCTACGAGCAGTACTTC
TRBV7-3	once	TRBJ2-2	-	CASRRMGAGELFF	TGTGCCAGCAGGCGGATGGGAGCCGGGGAGCTGTTTTTT
TRBV5-6	-	TRBJ1-5	-	CASSFRGQPQHF	TGTGCCAGCAGCTTCAGGGGTCAGCCCCAGCATTTT
TRBV6-1	-	TRBJ1-1	-	CASRHPGWGDAEAFF	TGTGCCAGCAGGCACCCCGGGTGGGGGGATGCTGAAGCTTTCTTT
TRBV7-9	-	TRBJ1-5	-	CASSLGVSRPQHF	TGTGCCAGCAGCTTAGGAGTCTCTAGGCCCCAGCATTTT
TRBV9	-	TRBJ1-3	-	CASSTGGRSSGNTIYF	TGTGCCAGCAGCACGGGGGGGAGAAGCTCTGGAAACACCATATATTTT
TRBV10-1	-	TRBJ2-3	TRBD2	CASARGGASDTQYF	TGCGCCAGTGCCCGGGGGGGGGCTTCAGATACGCAGTATTTT
TRBV4-1	-	TRBJ2-3	TRBD1	CASSQDKGGTGGFTDTQYF	TGCGCCAGCAGCCAAGATAAGGGGGGGACAGGGGGATTCACAGATACGCAGTATTTT
TRBV6-1	few	TRBJ1-1	-	CASSEQDMNTEAFF	TGTGCCAGCAGTGAACAGGACATGAACACTGAAGCTTTCTTT
TRBV15	-	TRBJ2-2	-	CATSRFSPFTGPNTGELFF	TGTGCCACCAGCAGATTCTCCCCCTTTACAGGGCCGAACACCGGGGAGCTGTTTTTT
TRBV4-1	-	TRBJ2-5	-	CASSQGAMETQYF	TGCGCCAGCAGCCAGGGGGCGATGGAGACCCAGTACTTC
TRBV7-3	-	TRBJ2-3	TRBD2	CASSLTRTSGGTDTQYF	TGTGCCAGCAGCTTAACGAGGACTAGCGGGGGCACAGATACGCAGTATTTT
TRBV6-1	-	TRBJ1-2	TRBD1	CASSEARIDRGSGYTF	TGTGCCAGCAGTGAAGCTAGGATCGACAGGGGAAGTGGCTACACCTTC
TRBV6-5	-	TRBJ2-7	TRBD1	CASRLDRKPLEQYF	TGTGCCAGCAGACTGGACAGGAAACCCCTCGAGCAGTACTTC
TRBV2	-	TRBJ1-2	-	CASSEITRVGWDGYTF	TGTGCCAGCAGTGAGATAACCAGGGTTGGTTGGGATGGCTACACCTTC
TRBV7-9	-	TRBJ1-5	-	CASSPEGNQPQHF	TGTGCCAGCAGCCCCGAGGGCAATCAGCCCCAGCATTTT
TRBV6-1	-	TRBJ1-5	-	CASSEDRRGAQPQHF	TGTGCCAGCAGTGAAGATCGGAGGGGAGCTCAGCCCCAGCATTTT
TRBV5-1	-	TRBJ2-3	TRBD1	CASSSGTGSTDTQYF	TGCGCCAGCAGCTCTGGGACAGGGAGCACAGATACGCAGTATTTT
TRBV5-1	-	TRBJ2-3	-	CASSPQASSTDTQYF	TGCGCCAGCAGCCCCCAGGCCTCCAGCACAGATACGCAGTATTTT
TRBV4-2	-	TRBJ2-7	-	CASSQGSRTDYEQYF	TGTGCCAGCAGCCAAGGTTCTAGGACAGACTACGAGCAGTACTTC
TRBV11-2	-	TRBJ2-1	TRBD2	CASSLGLAGVLGEQFF	TGTGCCAGCAGCTTAGGACTAGCGGGGGTCCTAGGCGAGCAGTTCTTC
TRBV6-6	-	TRBJ2-1	-	CASSYLTNEQFF	TGTGCCAGCAGTTACCTTACTAATGAGCAGTTCTTC
TRBV11-2	-	TRBJ2-6	-	CASSSVTRGEHSGANVLTF	TGTGCCAGCAGCTCCGTAACTCGCGGGGAACACTCTGGGGCCAACGTCCTGACTTTC
TRBV5-1	-	TRBJ1-4	-	CASSLLGLGTNEKLFF	TGCGCCAGCAGCTTACTAGGGTTGGGGACTAATGAAAAACTGTTTTTT
TRBV18	-	TRBJ1-2	TRBD1	CASSPPGQGARGYTF	TGTGCCAGCTCACCCCCGGGACAGGGGGCACGGGGCTACACCTTC
TRBV28	-	TRBJ1-1	-	CASSLRTEAFF	TGTGCCAGCAGCCTTAGAACCGAAGCTTTCTTT